This TCR beta chain is drawn from a study of blood T cell repertoires in COVID-19. The CDR3 totals 18 residues. V shed 3 bases and J 0 bases; nucleotides not matched to a gene: 6. Germline V gene sequence: CDR1 LGHDT, CDR2 YNNKEL (reference sequence). Clones were read by immunoSEQ multiplex PCR, and TCRdb kept only the in-frame ones, dropping some. The profile shows 100,000 to 130,000 clones, 88% of them singletons. The receptor was isolated from a human donor in a cohort sampled during active COVID-19. This chain uses TRBV3-1 (or the pseudogene TRBV3-2) with TRBJ2-3; TRBD2 agrees at 13 bases. The sequencing input was peripheral blood. The CDR3 loop reads CASSQGTSGTSSTDTQYF. CDR3 in DNA: TGTGCCAGCAGCCAGGGGACTAGCGGGACCTCTAGCACAGATACGCAGTATTTT.